These T cell receptor beta chains were read from a single sample in a study of cytotoxic CD8 clonotypes in ibrutinib-treated CLL. Sequencing used immunoSEQ multiplex PCR; TCRdb keeps in-frame clones, though not all of them. The data show around 200,000 clones, roughly 65% seen once. Sequencing used PBMCs, obtained after 12 months of ibrutinib treatment. The source of these receptors is a human donor with chronic lymphocytic leukemia. The CDR3 runs from the conserved cysteine through the conserved F or W. The D gene is left open where the match is weak. Clone size, where shown, is once, few, many, or a class for clones that have expanded.

>TRBV28|.|.|TRBJ2-6
TGTGCCAGCAGTTTATGGGCAGGGGATGGGGCCAACGTCCTGACTTTC
CASSLWAGDGANVLTF
>TRBV29-1|.|.|TRBJ2-1
TGCAGCGTCGACAGATCCTACAATGAGCAGTTCTTC
CSVDRSYNEQFF
>TRBV7-2|.|.|TRBJ2-2
TGTGCCAGCAGCGCCGACAGGCCGGGGACCGGGGAGCTGTTTTTT
CASSADRPGTGELFF
>TRBV11-2|TRBD2|.|TRBJ2-1
TGTGCCAGCAGCTCTCGGACTAGCGGGACTTCCTACAATGAGCAGTTCTTC
CASSSRTSGTSYNEQFF
>TRBV6-1|.|.|TRBJ1-5
TGTGCCAGCAGTGAATGGGGAGGGGGGAGCAATCAGCCCCAGCATTTT
CASSEWGGGSNQPQHF
>TRBV5-5|.|.|TRBJ2-3
TGTGCCAGCAGCTTCCACACTTCCTCTCCCACAGATACGCAGTATTTT
CASSFHTSSPTDTQYF
>TRBV4-3|TRBD1|.|TRBJ1-2
TGCGCCAGCAGCACTTACAGGGGAGGCTATGGCTACACCTTC
CASSTYRGGYGYTF
>TRBV19|.|.|TRBJ1-2
TGTGCCAGTAGTATCCAACGGGGTAGCTATGGCTACACCTTC
CASSIQRGSYGYTF
>TRBV18|.|.|TRBJ1-1
TGTGCCAGCTCACCAGGATCCGCGAACACTGAAGCTTTCTTT
CASSPGSANTEAFF
>TRBV28|TRBD1|many|TRBJ1-2
TGTGCCATCCCGGGGACAGAATCCTATGGCTACACCTTC
CAIPGTESYGYTF
>TRBV9|TRBD2|few|TRBJ2-2
TGTGCCAGCAGCGCCCCGGGACTAGCGGGGGGAACGAACACCGGGGAGCTGTTTTTT
CASSAPGLAGGTNTGELFF
>TRBV19|.|once|TRBJ2-1
TGTGCCAGTAGTATAGTGGGCGGGCAGGGGTCCTACAATGAGCAGTTCTTC
CASSIVGGQGSYNEQFF
>TRBV28|.|many|TRBJ2-7
TGTGCCAGCAGTTTGGATGGAAACGGGGCCTACGAGCAGTACTTC
CASSLDGNGAYEQYF
>TRBV5-1|.|few|TRBJ2-7
TGCGCCAGCAGCTTGGTAGGCAGGTCGGTTTCCGAGCAGTACTTC
CASSLVGRSVSEQYF
>TRBV30|TRBD2|.|TRBJ2-7
TGTGCCTGGAGTGTCGGGGGGAGGGTTACCTACGAGCAGTACTTC
CAWSVGGRVTYEQYF
>TRBV5-8|TRBD1|.|TRBJ2-1
TGTGCCAGCAGCGCCCCGGACAGGGTGAATGAGCAGTTCTTC
CASSAPDRVNEQFF
>TRBV14|.|.|TRBJ2-1
TGTGCCAGCAGCCAAGGAAAAGCGTTAAGCTCCTACAATGAGCAGTTCTTC
CASSQGKALSSYNEQFF
>TRBV25-1|.|.|TRBJ2-2
TGTGCCAGCAGTGAATCCGGCAGAATCCGGGAGCTGTTTTTT
CASSESGRIRELFF
>TRBV7-8|.|.|TRBJ2-5
TGTGCCAGCAGCTTAGAACTCCGCGGGAAAAAACAAGAGACCCAGTACTTC
CASSLELRGKKQETQYF
>TRBV11-3|TRBD1|few|TRBJ1-1
TGTGCCAGCAGCAGACAGGGCATGAACACTGAAGCTTTCTTT
CASSRQGMNTEAFF
>TRBV5-1|TRBD2|.|TRBJ2-2
TGCGCCAGCGGGGGACTAGCGGACACCGGGGAGCTGTTTTTT
CASGGLADTGELFF
>TRBV28|TRBD2|.|TRBJ2-3
TGTGCCAGCAGTTGGAGCGGGAGTCGGGATACGCAGTATTTT
CASSWSGSRDTQYF
>TRBV5-4|TRBD2|.|TRBJ2-3
TGTGCCAGCAGCCGGACTAGCGAACCCACAGATACGCAGTATTTT
CASSRTSEPTDTQYF
>TRBV18|.|once|TRBJ1-2
TGTGCCAGCTCACCATTCTCGGACAGCGCTAACTATGGCTACACCTTC
CASSPFSDSANYGYTF
>TRBV30|.|few|TRBJ1-5
TGTGCCTGGAGCCCCACCCTAGGCAATCAGCCCCAGCATTTT
CAWSPTLGNQPQHF
>TRBV4-1|.|.|TRBJ1-4
TGCGCCAGCAGCCAAGACGGGGATAGTAATGAAAAACTGTTTTTT
CASSQDGDSNEKLFF
>TRBV5-1|.|few|TRBJ1-2
TGCGCCAGCAGCTTGGGCAACTATGGCTACACCTTC
CASSLGNYGYTF
>TRBV2|.|.|TRBJ1-6
TGTGCCAGCAGTGAAGCGCGGGCAGGGGCACATTCACCCCTCCACTTT
CASSEARAGAHSPLHF
>TRBV5-1|TRBD2|.|TRBJ2-5
TGCGCCAGCAGCCCCCTACAGACTATCTATACTAGCGGGAGCGAAGAGACCCAGTACTTC
CASSPLQTIYTSGSEETQYF
>TRBV7-9|TRBD2|.|TRBJ2-1
TGTGCCAGCAGCTTAGGCCTAGCGGGAGGGTCCAATGAGCAGTTCTTC
CASSLGLAGGSNEQFF
>TRBV18|TRBD2|once|TRBJ2-2
TGTGCCAGCTCACCACCGGGACTAGCGGGAGTGATTTCCGGGGAGCTGTTTTTT
CASSPPGLAGVISGELFF
>TRBV7-2|.|.|TRBJ1-5
TGTGCCAGCAGCTTACAAGGAAGCAATCAGCCCCAGCATTTT
CASSLQGSNQPQHF
>TRBV7-9|.|few|TRBJ1-4
TGTGCCAGCAGCTTATCAAGTGGGACTAATGAAAAACTGTTTTTT
CASSLSSGTNEKLFF
>TRBV7-9|TRBD1|.|TRBJ1-1
TGTGCCAGCAGCCGGACAGGGGAGAACACTGAAGCTTTCTTT
CASSRTGENTEAFF
>TRBV5-6|.|.|TRBJ2-7
TGTGCCAGCAGCTTTTCCGCGGCCTCCTACGAGCAGTACTTC
CASSFSAASYEQYF
>TRBV15|TRBD1|.|TRBJ1-6
TGTGCCACCAGCGGCCGGGACAGGAGCTCCTATAATTCACCCCTCCACTTT
CATSGRDRSSYNSPLHF
>TRBV15|.|.|TRBJ2-7
TGTGCCACCAGCAGACCAGACTTGTACGAGCAGTACTTC
CATSRPDLYEQYF
>TRBV2|TRBD1|.|TRBJ1-1
TGTGCCAGCAGTCTCGGAACTAGACAGGGACGAACTGAAGCTTTCTTT
CASSLGTRQGRTEAFF
>TRBV18|TRBD2|.|TRBJ2-7
TGTGCCAGCTCACCACAAAGGGCGGGAGGATCCCACGAGCAGTACTTC
CASSPQRAGGSHEQYF
>TRBV9|.|.|TRBJ1-5
TGTGCCAGCAGCGTAGGCGGGATCCGCAATCAGCCCCAGCATTTT
CASSVGGIRNQPQHF
>TRBV10-2|.|few|TRBJ1-3
TGCGCCAGCAGTGAGTCGAAGGGAAACACCATATATTTT
CASSESKGNTIYF
>TRBV29-1|.|.|TRBJ1-4
TGCAGCGTTGCCCGGCAGGGTAATGAAAAACTGTTTTTT
CSVARQGNEKLFF
>TRBV27|.|few|TRBJ1-4
TGTGCCAGCAGGGTCATCGGGGCGGGTAATGAAAAACTGTTTTTT
CASRVIGAGNEKLFF
>TRBV7-9|.|few|TRBJ1-1
TGTGCCAGCAGCTCAAGATTGTCTGGTGGTTGGGCTTTCTTT
CASSSRLSGGWAFF
>TRBV19|TRBD1|.|TRBJ2-5
TGTGCCAGTAGTACAAAGGGGGCACTGGGAGAGACCCAGTACTTC
CASSTKGALGETQYF
>TRBV5-1|.|.|TRBJ1-1
TGCGCCAGCAGCTATGAAGGACAAGGGGACACTGAAGCTTTCTTT
CASSYEGQGDTEAFF
>TRBV19|TRBD1|.|TRBJ2-7
TGTGCCAGTAGTAAGGGACAGGGTCGGGAGCAGTACTTC
CASSKGQGREQYF